The 12 T cell receptor beta chains reported below all come from one sample, sequenced in a study of CD8+ T cells in alopecia areata. Sequencing used cDNA as its template, made by extracting RNA and reverse transcribing it. Some clones are missing from TCRdb's copy, which holds only in-frame ones; the method was immunoSEQ multiplex PCR. The sample holds 150,000 to 160,000 clones, about 51% seen once. Specimen: CD8+ T cells sorted from blood, collected at week 0. The receptor set was obtained from a human donor with alopecia areata.

This chain uses TRBV29-1 with TRBJ1-2; D is undetermined. With 6 bases removed from V and 8 bases from J, the gap between germline ends came to 13 bases. The length of the CDR3 is 11 residues. The germline CDR1 and CDR2 sequences are SQVTM and ANQGSEA. As DNA, the CDR3 is TGCAGCGTCGTGGGCCACCAGGGCTACACCTTC. Amino acid sequence: CSVVGHQGYTF.

The V gene is TRBV6-6, the J gene TRBJ1-5, with D unclear. The V gene's germline CDR1 is MNHNY and CDR2 SVGAGI (reference sequence). Trimming shortened V by 0 bases and J by 9 bases, and 6 bases separated the two germline ends. The CDR3 contains 12 residues. CDR3 bases: TGTGCCAGCAGTTACTCGGATCCGCCCCAGCATTTT. It codes for CASSYSDPPQHF.

The chain uses TRBV7-3 and TRBJ2-1; D perhaps matches TRBD2 (5 bases). V lost 1 base and J lost 5, with 15 bases in between. Germline V CDR1 and CDR2: SGHTA, FQGTGA. This CDR3 region has 16 residues. In DNA, the CDR3 is TGTGCCAGCAGCTTAAGTGGTAGCGTAGGTAACAATGAGCAGTTCTTC. Protein sequence: CASSLSGSVGNNEQFF. The full variable domain, completed using reference TRBV7-3 and TRBJ2-1, is GAGVSQTPSNKVTEKGKYVELRCDPISGHTALYWYRQSLGQGPEFLIYFQGTGAADDSGLPNDRFFAVRPEGSVSTLKIQRTERGDSAVYLCASSLSGSVGNNEQFFGPGTRLTVL.

In its sample, this clone was seen a few times. The rearrangement uses TRBV29-1 and TRBJ1-2; possible D gene TRBD1, 5 bases. Looked up from germline, CDR1 is SQVTM and CDR2 is ANQGSEA. This CDR3 spans 16 amino acids. V dropped 1 base and J dropped 5 bases, with 20 bases sitting between them. The CDR3 DNA reads TGCAGCGTTGAAGTGGATGTTAACGGGGGAGGGTATGGCTACACCTTC. It codes for CSVEVDVNGGGYGYTF.

This clone was seen just once. The rearrangement joins TRBV7-9 to TRBJ2-3; D unresolved. The ends were cut back, 5 bases at V and 2 bases at J, with 11 bases in the middle. CDR3 length equals 14 residues. The V gene's germline CDR1 is SEHNR and CDR2 FQNEAQ (reference sequence). The CDR3 loop is CASSLASYTDTQYF. The CDR3 DNA reads as TGTGCCAGCAGCCTGGCGTCGTACACAGATACGCAGTATTTT. Filled out from reference TRBV7-9 and TRBJ2-3, the complete variable domain reads DTGVSQNPRHKITKRGQNVTFRCDPISEHNRLYWYRQTLGQGPEFLTYFQNEAQLEKSRLLSDRFSAERPKGSFSTLEIQRTEQGDSAMYLCASSLASYTDTQYFGPGTRLTVL.

The rearrangement uses TRBV5-6 and TRBJ2-1; possible D gene TRBD1, 6 bases. The germline V and J ends were trimmed by 0 bases and 6 bases, with 10 bases remaining between them. The germline V gene has CDR1 SGHDT and CDR2 YYEEEE. This CDR3 spans 14 amino acids. For the CDR3, the DNA is TGTGCCAGCAGCTTGGGGGCAGGGGCCAATGAGCAGTTCTTC. Residues: CASSLGAGANEQFF.

This clone came up a few times. The chain combines TRBV29-1 with TRBJ2-7, with D possibly TRBD1 on 6 matching bases. The V gene lost 7 bases and the J gene lost 3 bases, with 22 bases spanning the gap. The CDR3 contains 15 residues. Germline CDR1 reads SQVTM; CDR2 reads ANQGSEA. The CDR3 is CSATDTGTRGYEQYF. The CDR3 DNA reads TGCAGCGCTACTGATACAGGGACGAGGGGCTACGAGCAGTACTTC.

This clone was found a few times. This rearrangement joins TRBV14 to TRBJ2-7; 10 bases fit TRBD1. This CDR3 contains 14 residues. The junction had 2 bases not matched to a gene; V was cut back by 4 bases and J by 2 bases. Germline-derived CDR1 and CDR2 are SGHDN and FVKESK. This CDR3 reads CASSPGTGAYEQYF. DNA of the CDR3: TGTGCCAGCAGCCCGGGGACAGGGGCCTACGAGCAGTACTTC.

This clone was found a few times. This chain connects TRBV7-9 to TRBJ2-7; possible D gene TRBD1, 5 bases. Germline-derived CDR1 and CDR2 are SEHNR and FQNEAQ (reference sequence). Trimming left V 5 bases short and J 2 bases short, with 13 bases between. CDR3 length: 14 amino acids. The CDR3 is CASSPGIEAYEQYF. The CDR3 nucleotides are TGTGCCAGCAGCCCAGGGATTGAGGCCTACGAGCAGTACTTC.

J is TRBJ2-2 and V is TRBV5-1, with a possible D match to TRBD2 (6 bases). In germline, CDR1 is SGHRS, CDR2 YFSETQ. This CDR3 contains 16 residues. The V end lost 7 bases, the J end lost 4 bases, and 20 bases lay between the germline ends. The CDR3 nucleotides are TGCGCCAGCCACGAGAGGCTAGCGAGCGCCACCGGGGAGCTGTTTTTT. Its protein product is CASHERLASATGELFF.

This clone has just a few counts. The rearrangement links TRBV4-1 to TRBJ2-7; a weak D match, TRBD1 (6 bases). CDR1 is MGHRA, CDR2 YSYEKL, per germline. The ends were cut back, 3 bases at V and 5 bases at J, with 20 bases in the middle. The CDR3 consists of 16 residues. The CDR3 bases are TGCGCCAGCAGCCACCGGGACAACAGCCCTATTGACGAGCAGTACTTC. Encoded protein: CASSHRDNSPIDEQYF.

The chain joins TRBV7-6 to TRBJ2-7, with 7 bases aligning to TRBD1. Germline V gene data show CDR1 as SGHVS and CDR2 as FNYEAQ. The CDR3 runs 13 residues. Losses at the gene ends were 5 bases for V and 7 bases for J; bases not matched to a gene: 8. The CDR3 spells CASSPRTGVEQYF. CDR3 sequence (DNA): TGTGCCAGCAGCCCGAGAACAGGGGTAGAGCAGTACTTC.